This TCR beta chain was identified during a study of cytomegalovirus exposure and HLA in healthy donors. Regarding the study as a whole: Indistinguishability led to the exclusion of some V segments, TRBV6-2 and TRBV6-3 included. Analyzed later, most CMV-associated TCR beta chains appeared HLA-restricted. Further analysis, carried out later, found HLA-associated TCR beta chains more clonally expanded than equally common other chains.

This clone was counted between two and nine times. No antigen is known for it. Use of 60 Vbeta and 13 Jbeta primers characterized the PCR. The data were produced by immunoSEQ multiplex PCR, yet TCRdb's version contains in-frame clones alone and is incomplete. The sample lists roughly 130,000 clones, approximately 88% occurring once. The CDR3 covers 14 residues. Germline V gives CDR1 ENHRY, CDR2 SYGVKD. J was trimmed by 3 bases and V by 10 bases; bases with no gene match: 8. Sample: PBMCs. This TCR derives from a woman aged 35 to 49 in good health and CMV-seronegative. This sequence joins TRBV10-3 and TRBJ2-7; 11 bases map to TRBD2. CDR3 in amino acids: CATAGTSGNYEQYF. The CDR3 region has the DNA TGTGCCACCGCCGGGACTAGCGGAAACTACGAGCAGTACTTC.